This note documents a single TCR beta chain sequence. Method: immunoSEQ multiplex PCR; TCRdb's copy keeps in-frame clones and lacks some. The data show about 46,000 clones, around 93% seen once. This sample is drawn from a study of T cell changes during pregnancy in multiple sclerosis. The sample was CD8+ T cells from peripheral blood mononuclear cells, taken in the second trimester of pregnancy. The sequence was obtained from a female donor with multiple sclerosis, enrolled in a pregnancy study.

The DNA for the CDR3 is TGCGCCAGCTATTGGTACCGGGACAGCACTGAAGCTTTCTTT. Translated: CASYWYRDSTEAFF. The genes are TRBV5-1 and TRBJ1-1, with TRBD1 matching over 7 bases. The CDR3 runs to 14 residues. The germline CDR1 and CDR2 sequences are SGHRS and YFSETQ. The junction had 10 bases not matched to a gene; V was cut back by 7 bases and J by 4 bases.